This T cell receptor beta chain was captured by sequencing in a study of blood T cells in healthy people across ages. This clonotype was observed a handful of times. With a J-beta primer mix and a sample-barcoded 5' primer, a second PCR ran about 7 to 11 cycles. MiXCR was run by TCRdb on the 5' RACE reads, yielding one entry per CDR3 protein. Of about 580,000 distinct CDR3 sequences listed, more than 45% are singletons. The junction had 6 bases not matched to a gene; V was cut back by 10 bases and J by 4 bases. This CDR3 has 13 residues. Germline V gives CDR1 ENHRY, CDR2 SYGVKD. The clonotype comes from a man older than 75 in good health. The chain links TRBV10-3 to TRBJ2-2, with TRBD1 identical over 7 bases. Sequenced: blood. Here the CDR3 reads CAKRDSSTGELFF. The CDR3 coding sequence is TGTGCCAAACGGGACAGTTCCACCGGGGAGCTGTTTTTT.